This entry concerns a single TCR beta chain. Its target is unknown. The CDR3 is 13 amino acids. The germline V gene has CDR1 SNHLY and CDR2 FYNNEI. The V gene end was trimmed by 6 bases and the J gene end by 6 bases; junction bases not matched to a gene: 4. This record belongs to a study of T-cell memory formation after mild COVID-19. Study results and limitations: Contracting CD8+ clones were enriched in EMRA, CD4+ mainly in CM and EM. CD4+ bias marked clones expanding day 15 to 37, unlike balanced contracting clones.

TCRdb used MiXCR to reprocess the 5' RACE reads, holding one entry per CDR3 protein. The sample has about 410,000 distinct CDR3 sequences; 20% to 30% are singletons. The chain recombines TRBV2 with TRBJ1-5, with 8 bases that match TRBD1. The sequence derives from an adult woman who had mild COVID-19 (a few samples of this study predate the infection). Cell type and time point are not known. Sequences were obtained from PBMCs or a T cell subset sorted from them (not recorded which). This CDR3 reads CASRGQVGQPQHF. As DNA, the CDR3 is TGTGCCAGCAGGGGACAGGTCGGTCAGCCCCAGCATTTT.